The present T cell receptor beta chain was sequenced within a study of blood T cell repertoires in COVID-19. Overall study: Both acute and convalescent COVID-19 samples were obtained from the United States, Italy and Spain.

Germline V gives CDR1 MNHEY, CDR2 SVGAGI. There are 15 residues in the CDR3. The trim removed 6 bases at V and 5 bases at J, leaving 9 bases unmatched. Seattle patients were enrolled during active infection and followed longitudinally. Sequencing was performed with immunoSEQ multiplex PCR; in TCRdb, only in-frame clones are kept and a portion is missing. The profile shows about 300,000 clones, roughly 89% of them singletons. The clonotype originates from a woman younger than 45 with COVID-19, enrolled during active disease. Sequenced input: peripheral blood. The chain links TRBV6-5 to TRBJ1-1; TRBD1 matches at 10 bases. CDR3 coding DNA: TGTGCCAGCAGACCCCGACAGGGGGCAAAGACTGAAGCTTTCTTT. Residues: CASRPRQGAKTEAFF.